Below, one T cell receptor (beta chain) is given with its context. This entry comes from a study of T cell changes during pregnancy in multiple sclerosis. The protocol was immunoSEQ multiplex PCR, while the TCRdb copy is restricted to in-frame clones and leaves out a portion. Found here are more than 60,000 clones, more than 85% of them singletons; the top ten hold 1.4% to 1.5%. The receptor was isolated from a female donor with multiple sclerosis, enrolled in a pregnancy study. The source was peripheral blood, collected in the second trimester of pregnancy.

The CDR3 nucleotides read TGTGCCAGCAGTGAAAGGGGTAGCAGGCACAGCTCTGGGGCCAACGTCCTGACTTTC. This translates into CASSERGSRHSSGANVLTF. This chain links TRBV2 with TRBJ2-6; a weak D match, TRBD1 (5 bases). CDR1 and CDR2 from the germline V gene are SNHLY and FYNNEI. V gave up 2 bases and J gave up 0 bases, with 17 bases separating them. The CDR3 length is 19 residues.